Below are 3 T cell receptor beta chains sequenced from a single sample in a study of T cells in Graves' hyperthyroidism and ophthalmopathy. From RNA transcripts, TCR beta CDR3 regions were amplified. First-round RT-PCR of the TCR CDR3 relied on the HTBI primer set. TCRdb processed the multiplex PCR reads anew with MiXCR; each CDR3 protein has one entry. This table holds about 640,000 distinct CDR3 sequences, about 20% found once. Sequencing was carried out using blood. Receptor source: a young man with Graves' ophthalmopathy.

This clonotype turned up a few times. V and J are TRBV29-1 and TRBJ2-1; the D is unclear. The CDR3 is made up of 12 amino acids. Germline V gives CDR1 SQVTM, CDR2 ANQGSEA. V gave up 3 bases and J gave up 6 bases, with 9 bases separating them. CDR3 in amino acids: CSVDWTANEQFF. DNA of the CDR3: TGCAGCGTTGACTGGACCGCCAATGAGCAGTTCTTC.

In its sample, this clonotype was seen a few times. J is TRBJ1-5 and V is TRBV19, with D possibly TRBD1 on 5 matching bases. Trimming pared 6 bases from V and 0 bases from J, leaving 21 bases between. Germline CDR1 and CDR2: LNHDA and SQIVND (reference sequence). The length of the CDR3 is 18 residues. As DNA, the CDR3 is TGTGCCAGTAGATTACAGGAGATTGGCGGTTATAGCAATCAGCCCCAGCATTTT. Residues: CASRLQEIGGYSNQPQHF.

This chain links TRBV7-9 with TRBJ1-2, with 7 bases that match TRBD1. V was clipped by 5 bases and J by 5 bases; unmatched bases: 14. CDR1 is SEHNR and CDR2 is FQNEAQ in the germline V gene (reference sequence). There are 16 residues in the CDR3. The CDR3 spells CASSHQRRDSSYGYTF. CDR3 in DNA: TGTGCCAGCAGCCATCAACGCCGGGACAGTTCTTATGGCTACACCTTC.